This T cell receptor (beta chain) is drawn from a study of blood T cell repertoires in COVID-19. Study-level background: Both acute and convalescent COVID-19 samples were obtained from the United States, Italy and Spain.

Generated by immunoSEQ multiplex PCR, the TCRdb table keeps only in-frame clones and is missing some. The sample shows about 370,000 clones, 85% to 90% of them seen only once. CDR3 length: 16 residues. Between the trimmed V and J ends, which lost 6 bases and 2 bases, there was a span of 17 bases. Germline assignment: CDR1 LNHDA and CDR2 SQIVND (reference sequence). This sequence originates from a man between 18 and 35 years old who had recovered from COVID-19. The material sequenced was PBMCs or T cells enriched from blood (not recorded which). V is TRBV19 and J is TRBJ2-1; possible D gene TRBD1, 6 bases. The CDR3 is CASSLTTGGPYNEQFF. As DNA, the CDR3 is TGTGCCAGTAGCCTTACGACAGGCGGACCCTACAATGAGCAGTTCTTC.